Listed below are T cell receptor beta chains from one sample, sequenced in a study of OX40 agonist ivuxolimab in advanced cancers. TCRdb keeps only in-frame clones here, not all; method: immunoSEQ multiplex PCR. The top ten clones hold around 15% of a sample with about 62,000 clones, nearly 95% of them seen once. The source material was CD4+ or CD8+ T cells sorted from blood, sampled in a trial of the OX40 agonist ivuxolimab. Source of these receptors: an adult with an advanced solid tumor such as melanoma, head and neck, liver or kidney cancer. Both conserved end residues are part of each CDR3. The order of the fields is V gene, J gene, CDR3 protein.

TRBV5-4	TRBJ1-1	CASSFAGEAFF
TRBV7-9	TRBJ2-2	CASSLENTGELFF
TRBV9	TRBJ1-2	CASSDTGASYGYTF
TRBV6-1	TRBJ2-7	CASSEGYEQYF
TRBV7-9	TRBJ1-4	CASSLKEVNEKLFF
TRBV2	TRBJ2-5	CASSDTGTSGNQETQYF
TRBV18	TRBJ2-3	CASSPREQADTQYF
TRBV4-1	TRBJ2-7	CASSQVRQGYEQYF
TRBV27	TRBJ2-7	CASSLSEYFSYEQYF
TRBV6-6	TRBJ1-5	CASSYIDSEHQPQHF
TRBV5-1	TRBJ2-1	CASSSRSGQQYNEQFF
TRBV25-1	TRBJ2-1	CASSESSGRAGEQFF
TRBV27	TRBJ2-2	CASGSTSGRAVFPGELFF
TRBV12-5	TRBJ2-3	CASGLVGGTSTDTQYF
TRBV5-1	TRBJ2-1	CASSDRGADEQFF
TRBV27	TRBJ2-7	CASSFGTGSYEQYF
TRBV6-6	TRBJ2-7	CATTGTANYEQYF
TRBV27	TRBJ1-2	CASSFRGQGASNYGYTF
TRBV7-3	TRBJ2-1	CASSLIAGSSYNEQFF
TRBV4-1	TRBJ1-1	CASSLEGQGNTEAFF
TRBV5-5	TRBJ2-7	CASSFNGGSLDEQYF
TRBV4-3	TRBJ2-1	CASSQLITSYNEQFF
TRBV4-3	TRBJ2-2	CASSQMGIMGGEAAGFTGELFF
TRBV19	TRBJ1-1	CASSWGPDTEAFF
TRBV13	TRBJ1-5	CASSVFLAGRVDQPQHF